This T cell receptor (beta chain) was documented in a study of blood T cell repertoires in COVID-19. The length of the CDR3 is 15 residues. In germline, CDR1 is MNHEY, CDR2 SMNVEV (reference sequence). Trimming cost V 3 bases and J 2 bases; bases outside gene matches: 5. Patients from Seattle were sampled longitudinally, starting during active infection. In the authors' workflow: Reference gene primers were amplified, and this amplification served to estimate nucleated cell counts. Data came from immunoSEQ multiplex PCR; TCRdb stores just in-frame clones and leaves some out. V, J and clone size are those of that table, while D and trimming were read from the DNA. The data hold 130,000 or so clones, with around 75% observed a single time.

The TCR originated in a woman in her seventies with COVID-19, enrolled during active disease. The sequenced material came from peripheral blood. The J gene is TRBJ2-3, the V gene TRBV27, with 7 bases identical to TRBD1. The CDR3 DNA follows: TGTGCCAGCAGTTTTACAGGGGCCGACACAGATACGCAGTATTTT. Encoded protein: CASSFTGADTDTQYF.